One T cell receptor (beta chain) is described in this entry. The antigen is not known. The CDR3 consists of 15 residues. Germline V CDR1 and CDR2: MDHEN, SYDVKM. V shed 1 base, J shed 3 bases, and the junction held 3 bases outside the gene matches. The sorted regulatory T cells were CD4+, CD25-high and CD127-low, with genomic DNA sequenced. This entry is derived from a study of regulatory and conventional T cells in RAG deficiency. General study points: Shannon entropy fell and Simpson indices rose in RAG-deficient patients. Omenn patients showed >75% Treg-Tconv overlap and shorter CDR3 lengths. Treg unique TCR beta sequences were approximately 99-fold fewer in Omenn syndrome and CID/AS patients than controls. Omenn CD25-high CD127-low cells may be activated cells, not true Tregs.

The method was immunoSEQ multiplex PCR; TCRdb's version includes in-frame clones alone and lacks a portion of them. Of fewer than 4,000 clones in the sample, roughly 94% were seen once. These same records also appear under a second study, on regulatory T cells. This second study notes: The primer mix had 52 TRBV and 13 TRBJ primers.

The chain joins TRBV28 to TRBJ2-3, with 8 bases that match TRBD1. Sequencing used CD4+ Tregs sorted from blood. This receptor was obtained from a human donor in good health. The CDR3 reads CASSLSQGATDTQYF. The CDR3 DNA reads as TGTGCCAGCAGTTTATCGCAGGGGGCAACAGATACGCAGTATTTT.